This section outlines one TCR beta chain sequence together with its context. The data were taken from a study of blood T cell repertoires in COVID-19. TCRdb keeps only in-frame clones here, not all; method: immunoSEQ multiplex PCR. The table shows around 320,000 clones, with more than 90% occurring only once. V lost 6 bases and J lost 0, with 14 bases in between. The CDR3 sequence is 16 residues long. Germline V gene data show CDR1 as SGHAT and CDR2 as FQNNGV. The sequenced material came from PBMCs or T cells enriched from blood (not recorded which). The chain uses TRBV11-2 and TRBJ2-2; weak D call: TRBD1 (5 bases). The sequence derives from a woman aged 25 to 39 who had been exposed to COVID-19. CDR3 in DNA: TGTGCCAGCAGATCCTACACAGGCGCGAACACCGGGGAGCTGTTTTTT. Protein: CASRSYTGANTGELFF.